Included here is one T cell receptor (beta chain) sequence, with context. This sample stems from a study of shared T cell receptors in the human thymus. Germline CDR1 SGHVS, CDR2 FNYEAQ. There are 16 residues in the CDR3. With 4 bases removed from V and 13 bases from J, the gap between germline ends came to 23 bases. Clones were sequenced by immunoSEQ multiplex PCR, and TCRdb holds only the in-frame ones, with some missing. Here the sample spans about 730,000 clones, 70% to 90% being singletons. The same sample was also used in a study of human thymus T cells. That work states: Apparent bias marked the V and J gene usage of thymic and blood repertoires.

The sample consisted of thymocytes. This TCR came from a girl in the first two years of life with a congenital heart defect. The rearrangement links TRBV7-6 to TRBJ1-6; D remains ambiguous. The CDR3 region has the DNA TGTGCCAGCAGCTCCGAGCTACGTATATTCACGGGGCCCCTCCACTTT. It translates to CASSSELRIFTGPLHF.